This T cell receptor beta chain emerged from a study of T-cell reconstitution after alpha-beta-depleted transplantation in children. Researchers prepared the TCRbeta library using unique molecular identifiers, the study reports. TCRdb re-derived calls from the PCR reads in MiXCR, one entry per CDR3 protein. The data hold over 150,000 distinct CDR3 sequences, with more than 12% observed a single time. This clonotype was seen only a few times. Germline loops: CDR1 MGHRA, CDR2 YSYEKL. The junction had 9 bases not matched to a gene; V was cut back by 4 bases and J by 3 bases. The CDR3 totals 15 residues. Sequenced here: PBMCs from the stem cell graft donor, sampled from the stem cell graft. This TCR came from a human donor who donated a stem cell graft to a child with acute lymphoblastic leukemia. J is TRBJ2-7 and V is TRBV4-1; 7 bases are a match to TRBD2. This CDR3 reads CASSLWEGTYYEQYF. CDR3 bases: TGCGCCAGCAGCCTGTGGGAGGGTACTTACTACGAGCAGTACTTC.